The T cell receptor (beta chain) described here comes from a study of T cell clonality in common variable immunodeficiency. Only in-frame clones appear in the TCRdb table, and some are missing; sequencing was by immunoSEQ multiplex PCR. The table records approximately 7,800 clones without singletons, the ten largest covering approximately 5.3%. CVID subjects were neither ill nor on immunomodulatory or immunosuppressive medication at sampling. This clone occurred a few times. Its cognate antigen is unknown. A read error may produce the germline difference seen at one junction end. Study-wide findings and caveats: Fewer deletions and N-nucleotide insertions were reportedly seen in common variable immunodeficiency TCR beta sequences.

The sequenced sample was peripheral blood mononuclear cells. This sequence was found in a human donor with common variable immunodeficiency.

The sequenced part of the CDR3 DNA is TGTGCTAGCAGCTCGGGACTAGCGGATTACAATGAG. Protein: CASSSGLADYNE. The full CDR3 sequence reads CASSSGLADYNEQFF. The chain employs TRBV7-7 and TRBJ2-1, with TRBD2 matching over 11 bases. The sequenced fragment ends 3 residues before the CDR3 boundary, so the rest is inferred from the germline J gene. The CDR3 length is 15 residues. Germline values: CDR1 SSHAT, CDR2 FNYEAQ (reference sequence).